This T cell receptor beta chain was identified in a study of blood T cell repertoires in COVID-19. Study as a whole: The United States, Italy and Spain supplied acute and convalescent COVID-19 samples. T cells, B-cell-depleted T cells, or PBMCs provided the cDNA or gDNA that served as material.

V was clipped by 5 bases and J by 0 bases; unmatched bases: 11. The CDR3 spans 20 residues. Germline CDR1 is MNHEY and CDR2 is SMNVEV (reference sequence). The table came from immunoSEQ multiplex PCR; TCRdb's copy has only in-frame clones and leaves some out. The repertoire holds under 300,000 clones, approximately 80% seen once, with approximately 5% in the top ten. J is TRBJ2-6 and V is TRBV27, with TRBD2 matching 12 bases. Sequencing used peripheral blood. This TCR was recovered from a woman of 80 years or more with active or convalescent COVID-19. Here the CDR3 DNA reads TGTGCCAGCAGTCCCTCGGGACTAGCGGGTAATAGCTCTGGGGCCAACGTCCTGACTTTC. This encodes CASSPSGLAGNSSGANVLTF.